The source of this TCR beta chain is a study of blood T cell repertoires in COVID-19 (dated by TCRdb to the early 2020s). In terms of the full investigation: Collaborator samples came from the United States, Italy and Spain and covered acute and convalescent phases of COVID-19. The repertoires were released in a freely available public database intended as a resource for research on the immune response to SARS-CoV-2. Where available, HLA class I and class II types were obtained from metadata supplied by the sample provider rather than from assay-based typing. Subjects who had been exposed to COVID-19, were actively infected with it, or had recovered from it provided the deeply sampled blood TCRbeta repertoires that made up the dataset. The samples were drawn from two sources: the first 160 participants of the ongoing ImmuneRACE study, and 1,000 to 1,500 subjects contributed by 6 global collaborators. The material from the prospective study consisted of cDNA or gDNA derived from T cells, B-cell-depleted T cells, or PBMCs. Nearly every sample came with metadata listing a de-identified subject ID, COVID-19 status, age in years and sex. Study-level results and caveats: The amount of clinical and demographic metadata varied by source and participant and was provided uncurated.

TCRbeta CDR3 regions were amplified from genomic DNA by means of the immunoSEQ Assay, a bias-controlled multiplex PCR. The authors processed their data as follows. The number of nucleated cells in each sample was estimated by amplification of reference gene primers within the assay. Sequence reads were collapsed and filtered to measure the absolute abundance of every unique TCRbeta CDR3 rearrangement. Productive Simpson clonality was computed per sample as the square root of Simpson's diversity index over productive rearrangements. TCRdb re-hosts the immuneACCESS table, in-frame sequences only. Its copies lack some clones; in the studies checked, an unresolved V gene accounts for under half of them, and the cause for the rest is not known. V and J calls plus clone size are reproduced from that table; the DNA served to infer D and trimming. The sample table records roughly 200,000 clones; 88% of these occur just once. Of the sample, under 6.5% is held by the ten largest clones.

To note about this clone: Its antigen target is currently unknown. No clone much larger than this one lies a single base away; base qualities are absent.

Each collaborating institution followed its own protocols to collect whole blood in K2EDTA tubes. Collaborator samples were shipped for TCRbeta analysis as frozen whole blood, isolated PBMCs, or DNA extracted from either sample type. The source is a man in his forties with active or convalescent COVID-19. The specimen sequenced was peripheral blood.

The DNA sequence reads TGCGCCAGCAGCTCCGGTATGAACACTGAAGCTTTCTTT. Translated, it reads CASSSGMNTEAFF. The sequence is built from TRBV5-1 and TRBJ1-1; too little of a D gene remains to name it. Counted from cysteine to phenylalanine, this CDR3 has 13 amino acids. Just the 39-base CDR3 DNA is kept, in frame starting at base 1. As encoded in the germline V gene, CDR1 is SGHRS while CDR2 is YFSETQ. V is cut by 3 bases and J by 0 bases, and the space between the germline ends is 6 bases.